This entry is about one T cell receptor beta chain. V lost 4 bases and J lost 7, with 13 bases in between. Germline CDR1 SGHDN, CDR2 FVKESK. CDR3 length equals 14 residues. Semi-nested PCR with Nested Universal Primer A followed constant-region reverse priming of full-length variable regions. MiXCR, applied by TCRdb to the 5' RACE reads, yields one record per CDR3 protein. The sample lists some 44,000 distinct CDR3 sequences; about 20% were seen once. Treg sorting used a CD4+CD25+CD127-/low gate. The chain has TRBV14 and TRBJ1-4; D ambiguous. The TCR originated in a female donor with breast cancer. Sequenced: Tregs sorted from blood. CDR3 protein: CASSPTETVEKLFF. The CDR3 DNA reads TGTGCCAGCAGCCCGACGGAGACCGTTGAAAAACTGTTTTTT.